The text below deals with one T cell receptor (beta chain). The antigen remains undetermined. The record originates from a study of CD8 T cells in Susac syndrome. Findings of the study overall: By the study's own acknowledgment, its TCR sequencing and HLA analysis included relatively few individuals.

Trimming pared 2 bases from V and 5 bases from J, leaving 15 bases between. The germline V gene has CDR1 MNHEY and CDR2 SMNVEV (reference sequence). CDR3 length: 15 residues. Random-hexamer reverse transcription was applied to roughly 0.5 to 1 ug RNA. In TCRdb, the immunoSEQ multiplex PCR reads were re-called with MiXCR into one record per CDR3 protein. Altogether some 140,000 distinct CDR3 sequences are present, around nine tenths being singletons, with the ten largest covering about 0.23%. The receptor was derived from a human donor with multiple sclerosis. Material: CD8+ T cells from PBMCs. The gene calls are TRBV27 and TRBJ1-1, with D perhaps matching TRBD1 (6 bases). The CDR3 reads CASSLMGRGGTEAFF. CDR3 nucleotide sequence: TGTGCCAGCAGTTTAATGGGCAGGGGAGGGACTGAAGCTTTCTTT.